One sample yielded the 6 T cell receptor beta chains listed below, sequenced in a study of vaccination and CD4 T cells after COVID-19. Antigens for these TCRs are unknown. Cultured CD4+ T cell DNA underwent sequencing with the Oncomine TCR Beta short-read assay. One entry per CDR3 protein results from TCRdb running MiXCR on the PCR reads. The sample has almost 15,000 distinct CDR3 sequences, 53% seen once. Treatment indicated: roughly ten-day PBMC culture with coronavirus spike peptide pools or control peptides (ViraFEST assay). Source: CD4+ T cells from blood, cultured in vitro, taken before SARS-CoV-2 vaccination. The source is a human donor who had recovered from COVID-19.

This clonotype was observed a handful of times. The J gene is TRBJ1-1, the V gene TRBV28; D perhaps matches TRBD1 (5 bases). Germline V gene data show CDR1 as MDHEN and CDR2 as SYDVKM. This CDR3 is built from 14 residues. The germline V and J ends were trimmed by 7 bases and 3 bases, with 15 bases remaining between them. The DNA for the CDR3 is TGTGCCAGCACCCCCGCTGGGGGGTACACTGAAGCTTTCTTT. Encoded protein: CASTPAGGYTEAFF. Using reference TRBV28 and TRBJ1-1 for the parts outside the CDR3, the full variable domain is DVKVTQSSRYLVKRTGEKVFLECVQDMDHENMFWYRQDPGLGLRLIYFSYDVKMKEKGDIPEGYSVSREKKERFSLILESASTNQTSMYLCASTPAGGYTEAFFGQGTRLTVV.

This clonotype was found a few times. This sequence joins TRBV15 and TRBJ1-3, with D tentatively TRBD1 (6 bases). This CDR3 is built from 14 residues. The germline V gene encodes CDR1 LNHNV and CDR2 YYDKDF (reference sequence). Trimming cost V 3 bases and J 4 bases, with 10 bases left between them. The CDR3 DNA sequence: TGTGCCACCAGCAGCCCAGGGGCGGGAAACACCATATATTTT. Protein: CATSSPGAGNTIYF.

This clonotype is deemed medium-sized. This chain joins TRBV27 and TRBJ1-6; maybe TRBD1 (5 bases). CDR1 is MNHEY and CDR2 is SMNVEV in the germline V gene (reference sequence). The CDR3 is 12 residues long. Trimming shortened V by 2 bases and J by 14 bases, and 10 bases separated the two germline ends. The CDR3 DNA sequence: TGTGCCAGCAGTTTAGGTGACAGCTCCCTCCACTTT. It translates to CASSLGDSSLHF.

This chain uses TRBV6-1 with TRBJ1-2; 7 bases are a match to TRBD1. The CDR3 length is 14 residues. The V gene end was trimmed by 6 bases and the J gene end by 6 bases; junction bases not matched to a gene: 10. Germline V lookup: CDR1 MNHNS, CDR2 SASEGT. Here the CDR3 reads CASSETGKIDGYTF. CDR3 in DNA: TGTGCCAGCAGCGAGACAGGGAAAATCGATGGCTACACCTTC.

This clonotype came up a few times. The chain links TRBV19 to TRBJ1-5; possibly TRBD1 for D (6 bases). This CDR3 contains 15 residues. V dropped 3 bases and J dropped 6 bases, with 15 bases sitting between them. Germline-derived CDR1 and CDR2 are LNHDA and SQIVND (reference sequence). CDR3 protein: CASSMLGGAAQPQHF. DNA for the CDR3: TGTGCCAGTAGTATGTTGGGGGGGGCTGCTCAGCCCCAGCATTTT.

The chain carries TRBV19 and TRBJ2-5, with TRBD1 as a possible D gene (6 bases). Trimming pared 5 bases from V and 4 bases from J, leaving 11 bases between. The CDR3 has 13 residues. CDR1 is LNHDA, CDR2 SQIVND, per germline (reference sequence). CDR3 nucleotide sequence: TGTGCCAGTAGTGTTACAGGGTCAGAGACCCAGTACTTC. Encoded protein: CASSVTGSETQYF.